Presented here are 20 T cell receptor beta chains from one specimen sequenced in a study of T cells after yellow fever vaccination. TCRdb passed the 5' RACE reads through MiXCR, listing each CDR3 protein once. The sample has around 310,000 distinct CDR3 sequences, 7.5% to 9% seen once. This specimen consisted of PBMCs, obtained on the day of the first yellow fever vaccination. Receptors were obtained from a man aged 18 to 30 who received the YFV17D yellow fever vaccine.

This clonotype was counted between two and nine times. J is TRBJ1-5 and V is TRBV4-1, with TRBD1 as a possible D gene (5 bases). V was trimmed by 4 bases and J by 3 bases, leaving 13 bases between them. CDR1 and CDR2 from the germline V gene are MGHRA and YSYEKL. This CDR3 has 15 amino acids. CDR3 in amino acids: CASSPHNGANQPQHF. The CDR3 DNA is TGCGCCAGCAGCCCTCATAACGGGGCCAATCAGCCCCAGCATTTT.

This clonotype was recorded a few times. CDR3 bases: TGTGCCAGCAGCGGTCGGACTAGCGGGGGGGCAGGGAATGAGCAGTTCTTC. Protein sequence: CASSGRTSGGAGNEQFF. The rearrangement joins TRBV11-2 to TRBJ2-1; 15 bases match TRBD2. V gave up 5 bases and J gave up 7 bases; unmatched junction bases: 9. The CDR3 is 17 residues long. Per the germline V gene, CDR1 is SGHAT and CDR2 is FQNNGV.

This clonotype has at least ten counts. This chain joins TRBV7-2 and TRBJ2-1; either TRBD1 or TRBD2 may fit D (5 bases each). Germline V CDR1 and CDR2: SGHTA, FQGNSA. Trimming stripped 3 bases from V and 5 bases from J, with 11 bases between. There are 14 residues in the CDR3. CDR3 DNA: TGTGCCAGCAGCTTCCGGGACCTTCACAATGAGCAGTTCTTC. Its protein is CASSFRDLHNEQFF.

In this sample, this clonotype turned up a few times. The V gene is TRBV30, the J gene TRBJ2-6, with D possibly matching TRBD1 (5 bases). The CDR3 length is 18 residues. The V gene's germline CDR1 is GTSNPN and CDR2 SVGIG (reference sequence). V lost 2 bases, J lost 0 bases, and 17 bases lay in between. For the CDR3, the DNA is TGTGCCTGGAGTTCCCCATGGGGCTTTGGCTCTGGGGCCAACGTCCTGACTTTC. Amino acids: CAWSSPWGFGSGANVLTF.

The chain uses TRBV5-4 and TRBJ1-6; no clear D. The V gene's germline CDR1 is SGHNT and CDR2 YYREEE (reference sequence). The CDR3 spans 12 residues. Deletions cut 4 bases from V and 8 bases from J, with 7 bases between. CDR3 protein: CASSASDSPLHF. Here the CDR3 DNA reads TGTGCCAGCAGCGCCTCAGATTCACCCCTCCACTTT.

This clonotype was seen more than once but under ten times. The rearrangement joins TRBV4-2 to TRBJ1-6, with a tentative D call TRBD1 (5 bases). CDR1 and CDR2 (germline): LGHNA, YNFKEQ. Trimming took 1 base from V and 8 from J, leaving 15 bases between them. The CDR3 sequence is 16 residues long. CDR3 nucleotide sequence: TGTGCCAGCAGCCAAGGCAGGGATGCATTTTATTCACCCCTCCACTTT. It is translated as CASSQGRDAFYSPLHF.

This clonotype was observed a handful of times. The chain employs TRBV6-1 and TRBJ1-5, with D unclear. The ends were cut back, 2 bases at V and 6 bases at J, with 2 bases in the middle. CDR1 and CDR2 from the germline V gene are MNHNS and SASEGT. The CDR3 contains 11 residues. The CDR3 loop reads CASSETQPQHF. The CDR3 bases are TGTGCCAGCAGTGAAACTCAGCCCCAGCATTTT.

V usage is TRBV28 and J usage is TRBJ2-5; D is undetermined. The CDR3 runs 12 residues. Germline values: CDR1 MDHEN, CDR2 SYDVKM. The ends were cut back, 7 bases at V and 0 bases at J, with 6 bases in the middle. CDR3 coding DNA: TGTGCCAGCAACGGCAACCAAGAGACCCAGTACTTC. Protein: CASNGNQETQYF. Complete variable domain (other parts from reference TRBV28 and TRBJ2-5): DVKVTQSSRYLVKRTGEKVFLECVQDMDHENMFWYRQDPGLGLRLIYFSYDVKMKEKGDIPEGYSVSREKKERFSLILESASTNQTSMYLCASNGNQETQYFGPGTRLLVL.

This clonotype has only a few counts. The chain has TRBV27 and TRBJ1-3, with D tentatively TRBD1 (5 bases). Germline V gene data show CDR1 as MNHEY and CDR2 as SMNVEV (reference sequence). The CDR3 is 15 amino acids. Trimming shortened V by 5 bases and J by 1 base, and 12 bases separated the two germline ends. CDR3 loop: CASSRVAGSGNTIYF. The CDR3 DNA reads as TGTGCCAGCAGTCGTGTAGCAGGGTCTGGAAACACCATATATTTT.

This clonotype appeared a few times. This chain uses TRBV7-2 with TRBJ2-1, with 9 bases aligning to TRBD1. CDR1 and CDR2 (germline): SGHTA, FQGNSA. The V gene end was trimmed by 1 base and the J gene end by 13 bases; junction bases not matched to a gene: 5. This CDR3 contains 13 residues. Here the CDR3 DNA reads TGTGCCAGCAGCTTAGGGACAGGGGATCTCCAGTTCTTC. It yields the protein CASSLGTGDLQFF.

This clonotype has a count of ten or more. The chain uses TRBV9 and TRBJ1-2; D is uncertain. CDR3 length: 14 amino acids. Germline CDR1 is SGDLS and CDR2 is YYNGEE. The V and J ends lost 4 bases and 8 bases respectively, with 18 bases between them. CDR3 amino acids: CASSTGVPRGGYTF. The CDR3 nucleotides are TGTGCCAGCAGCACCGGGGTCCCCCGCGGAGGCTACACCTTC.

Ten or more counts support this clonotype. This sequence joins TRBV5-1 and TRBJ2-5; 9 bases align to TRBD1. The CDR3 covers 13 residues. In germline, CDR1 is SGHRS, CDR2 YFSETQ. The V gene end was trimmed by 4 bases and the J gene end by 4 bases; junction bases not matched to a gene: 2. The CDR3 reads CASSQDRGETQYF. In DNA, the CDR3 is TGCGCCAGCAGCCAGGACAGGGGAGAGACCCAGTACTTC. Together with reference TRBV5-1 and TRBJ2-5, the CDR3 gives the full variable domain: KAGVTQTPRYLIKTRGQQVTLSCSPISGHRSVSWYQQTPGQGLQFLFEYFSETQRNKGNFPGRFSGRQFSNSRSEMNVSTLELGDSALYLCASSQDRGETQYFGPGTRLLVL.

This clonotype has a handful of counts. The genes are TRBV7-2 and TRBJ2-2, with TRBD1 matching over 7 bases. This CDR3 contains 16 residues. CDR1 is SGHTA, CDR2 FQGNSA, per germline. J gave up 2 bases and V 3 bases, and 6 bases lay outside the gene matches. The CDR3 is CASSFSGTANTGELFF. CDR3 coding DNA: TGTGCCAGCAGCTTCTCTGGGACAGCTAACACCGGGGAGCTGTTTTTT. Supplemented by reference TRBV7-2 and TRBJ2-2, the full variable domain reads GAGVSQSPSNKVTEKGKDVELRCDPISGHTALYWYRQSLGQGLEFLIYFQGNSAPDKSGLPSDRFSAERTGGSVSTLTIQRTQQEDSAVYLCASSFSGTANTGELFFGEGSRLTVL.

There are a few counts of this clonotype. This chain joins TRBV7-2 and TRBJ1-6; the match to TRBD1 covers 8 bases. Per the germline V gene, CDR1 is SGHTA and CDR2 is FQGNSA. V trimming: 0 bases; J trimming: 6 bases; junction bases outside the gene matches: 1. CDR3 length: 15 residues. CDR3 sequence: CASSLADRGNSPLHF. As DNA, the CDR3 is TGTGCCAGCAGCTTAGCCGACAGGGGTAATTCACCCCTCCACTTT.

The V and J genes are TRBV5-1 and TRBJ2-3, with TRBD2 as a possible D gene (5 bases). With 1 base removed from V and 5 bases from J, the gap between germline ends came to 11 bases. The germline CDR1 and CDR2 sequences are SGHRS and YFSETQ. The CDR3 is made up of 14 amino acids. CDR3: CASSLRAARDTQYF. The CDR3 DNA is TGCGCCAGCAGCTTGCGAGCGGCGAGAGATACGCAGTATTTT.

This clonotype appeared a few times. The J gene is TRBJ2-1, the V gene TRBV4-1, with 15 bases lining up with TRBD2. Germline V lookup: CDR1 MGHRA, CDR2 YSYEKL. The V segment lost 4 bases and the J segment 1 base; nucleotides outside the gene matches: 2. The CDR3 spans 17 residues. This CDR3 is CASSLGTSGGSYNEQFF. CDR3 bases: TGCGCCAGCAGCCTCGGGACTAGCGGGGGGTCCTACAATGAGCAGTTCTTC.

This clonotype has at least ten counts. The chain uses TRBV6-5 and TRBJ2-7, with 7 bases fitting TRBD1. This CDR3 contains 15 residues. J was trimmed by 0 bases and V by 2 bases; bases with no gene match: 4. The V gene's germline CDR1 is MNHEY and CDR2 SVGAGI. The CDR3 here is CASSYGQGVSYEQYF. CDR3 nucleotides: TGTGCCAGCAGTTACGGGCAGGGGGTCTCCTACGAGCAGTACTTC.

The gene calls are TRBV12-3 or TRBV12-4 and TRBJ1-5, with D uncertain. There are 13 residues in the CDR3. V was clipped by 7 bases and J by 6 bases, with 13 bases between them. Here the CDR3 reads CASNLMGGQPQHF. The CDR3 nucleotides read TGTGCCAGCAATCTAATGGGCGGTCAGCCCCAGCATTTT.

V and J are TRBV5-1 and TRBJ1-1; no clear D gene. V shed 2 bases and J shed 2 bases, with 10 bases lying between them. The CDR3 has 14 residues. Germline lookup yields CDR1 SGHRS and CDR2 YFSETQ. The CDR3 sequence: CASSLALINTEAFF. CDR3 sequence (DNA): TGCGCCAGCAGCTTAGCGCTGATAAACACTGAAGCTTTCTTT.

The chain couples TRBV3-1 to TRBJ2-5, with D tentatively TRBD2 (6 bases). Germline CDR1 reads LGHDT; CDR2 reads YNNKEL (reference sequence). Trimming cost V 1 base and J 3 bases, with 15 bases left between them. CDR3 size: 16 residues. CDR3 in amino acids: CASSQVGGEKEETQYF. The CDR3 DNA sequence: TGTGCCAGCAGCCAAGTAGGAGGGGAGAAAGAAGAGACCCAGTACTTC.